The T cell receptor beta chain under discussion was sequenced for a study of human T cells and chemical hapten exposure. Study summary: Across the whole study, which lasted approximately 5.5 months, patients were given diphenylcyclopropenone on the scalp once a week. The patients, most of them female, presented with alopecia areata, totalis or universalis.

TCRdb re-called the RACE reads with MiXCR, one entry per CDR3 protein. The table has about 180,000 distinct CDR3 sequences, approximately 31% seen once. V lost 1 base and J 5 bases, leaving 9 bases between the germline ends. CDR3 size: 14 residues. CDR1 LGHNA and CDR2 YSLEER come from the germline V gene. Specified time point: pre-sensitization, week 0. The treatment is: therapeutic diphenylcyclopropenone sensitization with weekly scalp DPC. The clonotype was recovered from a woman aged 30 to 39 with alopecia areata. Some clones in this sample may be carry-over from other donors' samples. The V and J genes are TRBV4-3 and TRBJ1-5; no clear D. The specimen was whole blood, collected in connection with sensitization to the hapten diphenylcyclopropenone (DPC). The CDR3 loop reads CASSQGSVDQPQHF. The DNA of the CDR3 is TGCGCCAGCAGCCAAGGATCGGTCGATCAGCCCCAGCATTTT.